A single sample is the source of the 9 T cell receptor beta chains below, sequenced in a study of T cell responses to AZD1222 COVID-19 vaccine. Some clones are missing from TCRdb's copy, which holds only in-frame ones; the method was immunoSEQ multiplex PCR. The sample records more than 85,000 clones, approximately 91% being singletons. The sample here was peripheral blood, taken on day 0 of AZD1222 vaccination. The receptors were gathered from an adult in good health.

The CDR3 reads CSASKTGASNQPQHF. In DNA, the CDR3 is TGCAGTGCTAGTAAGACAGGGGCCAGCAATCAGCCCCAGCATTTT. The rearrangement links TRBV20-1 to TRBJ1-5, with TRBD1 matching over 8 bases. In germline, CDR1 is DFQATT, CDR2 SNEGSKA (reference sequence). The CDR3 is made up of 15 amino acids. Trimming at V came to 3 bases and at J to 1 base, leaving 5 bases not matched to a gene.

This clone appeared once. For the CDR3, the DNA is TGTGCCAGCAGCTTTGGGGACGGGACACGGGCAATCACAGATACGCAGTATTTT. Translating gives CASSFGDGTRAITDTQYF. The V call is TRBV5-6, the J call TRBJ2-3; D perhaps matches TRBD1 (6 bases). CDR1 is SGHDT and CDR2 is YYEEEE in the germline V gene. V lost 2 bases and J 2 bases, leaving 21 bases between the germline ends. The CDR3 runs 18 residues. The variable domain in full, completed from reference TRBV5-6 and TRBJ2-3, reads DAGVTQSPTHLIKTRGQQVTLRCSPKSGHDTVSWYQQALGQGPQFIFQYYEEEERQRGNFPDRFSGHQFPNYSSELNVNALLLGDSALYLCASSFGDGTRAITDTQYFGPGTRLTVL.

In its sample, this clone was seen once. The CDR3 here is CASSLMGEQYF. The CDR3 DNA reads TGTGCCAGCAGCTTGATGGGAGAGCAGTACTTC. The gene calls are TRBV5-4 and TRBJ2-7, with D hard to call. CDR3 size: 11 residues. Between the trimmed V and J ends, which lost 1 base and 7 bases, there was a span of 6 bases. Germline CDR1 is SGHNT and CDR2 is YYREEE (reference sequence). The full variable domain, with the rest looked up from reference TRBV5-4 and TRBJ2-7, is ETGVTQSPTHLIKTRGQQVTLRCSSQSGHNTVSWYQQALGQGPQFIFQYYREEENGRGNFPPRFSGLQFPNYSSELNVNALELDDSALYLCASSLMGEQYFGPGTRLTVT.

The CDR3 DNA follows: TGTGCCAGCTTCGGGACACCGGCTGACAATGAGCAGTTCTTC. Translated, it gives CASFGTPADNEQFF. The rearrangement links TRBV7-8 to TRBJ2-1; weak D call: TRBD1 (6 bases). Germline CDR1 is SGHVS and CDR2 is FQNEAQ. The CDR3 loop spans 14 amino acids. V lost 8 bases and J lost 5, with 16 bases in between.

A single count supports this clone. The CDR3 sequence is CASSYSAGALYNEQFF. Written as DNA, the CDR3 is TGTGCCAGCAGTTACTCGGCAGGGGCTCTCTACAATGAGCAGTTCTTC. The rearrangement uses TRBV6-5 and TRBJ2-1; a possible D gene is TRBD1 (6 bases). CDR3 length: 16 amino acids. CDR1 and CDR2 (germline): MNHEY, SVGAGI. The V and J ends lost 0 bases and 3 bases respectively, with 12 bases between them.

This clone was recorded only once. The rearrangement joins TRBV2 to TRBJ2-3; 10 bases agree with TRBD2. The CDR3 is made up of 15 amino acids. V lost 8 bases, J lost 4 bases, and 9 bases stayed unmatched. Germline CDR1 is SNHLY and CDR2 is FYNNEI. CDR3 DNA sequence: TGTGCCAGCTTGCGGGCAAGCGGGGGGGCAGATACGCAGTATTTT. Translation: CASLRASGGADTQYF.

The V call is TRBV18, the J call TRBJ1-3, with D tentatively TRBD1 (6 bases). Between the trimmed V and J ends, which lost 2 bases and 3 bases, there was a span of 11 bases. The CDR3 covers 15 residues. Per germline, CDR1 KGHSH and CDR2 LQKENI. CDR3 DNA sequence: TGTGCCAGCTCACCAGTGAACAGGGTTGGAAACACCATATATTTT. Amino acids: CASSPVNRVGNTIYF.

This clone occurred once. The chain links TRBV5-1 to TRBJ1-2; D remains ambiguous. The CDR3 extends over 13 amino acids. Trimming took 7 bases from V and 1 from J, leaving 11 bases between them. The germline gives CDR1 SGHRS, CDR2 YFSETQ. CDR3 in amino acids: CASRIGINYGYTF. In nucleotides, the CDR3 is TGCGCCAGCCGGATAGGCATTAACTATGGCTACACCTTC.

The chain uses TRBV6-5 and TRBJ2-5; tentatively, D is TRBD1 or TRBD2 (6 bases each). Germline V lookup: CDR1 MNHEY, CDR2 SVGAGI. With 6 bases removed from V and 4 bases from J, the gap between germline ends came to 15 bases. CDR3 size: 14 residues. CDR3 nucleotides: TGTGCCAGCAGGGAGGGGTTAGGGGGAGAGACCCAGTACTTC. Its translation is CASREGLGGETQYF.